One and the same sample provided the 8 T cell receptor beta chains below, sequenced in a study of STAT5B mutations in CD4+ large granular lymphocyte leukemia. The assay was immunoSEQ multiplex PCR, and TCRdb's table has in-frame clones only and misses some. The table shows tens of thousands of clones, with about 85% occurring only once. The specimen was CD4+ T cells from blood buffy coats. The receptor set was obtained from a human donor in good health.

V gene TRBV19 combines with J gene TRBJ2-5, with 7 positions matching TRBD2. The junction had 6 bases not matched to a gene; V was cut back by 1 base and J by 7 bases. This CDR3 is built from 14 residues. The V gene's germline CDR1 is LNHDA and CDR2 SQIVND (reference sequence). The CDR3 coding sequence is TGTGCCAGTAGTATAGGAGCCAGGGAGGGGACCCAGTACTTC. Residues: CASSIGAREGTQYF.

CDR3 sequence reads: CASSPDYRQLSYEQYF. The CDR3 nucleotides are TGTGCCAGCAGCCCCGACTACCGACAGCTCTCCTACGAGCAGTACTTC. V is TRBV7-9 and J is TRBJ2-7; either TRBD1 or TRBD2 may supply D (5 bases each). Looked up from germline, CDR1 is SEHNR and CDR2 is FQNEAQ (reference sequence). The CDR3 is 16 amino acids. V was trimmed by 5 bases and J by 0 bases, leaving 17 bases between them.

The V call is TRBV10-1, the J call TRBJ1-6; D is undetermined. Trimming removed 6 bases from V and 10 bases from J, with 13 bases in between. Germline V gives CDR1 WNHNN, CDR2 SYGVQD (reference sequence). CDR3 length: 13 residues. The CDR3 nucleotides are TGCGCCAGCAGCCCGACCCTGGGGTCACCCCTCCACTTT. It translates to CASSPTLGSPLHF.

This chain uses TRBV29-1 with TRBJ1-1, with 7 bases matching TRBD1. In germline, CDR1 is SQVTM, CDR2 ANQGSEA. The CDR3 has 16 amino acids. V shed 3 bases and J 3 bases; nucleotides not matched to a gene: 13. The CDR3 DNA reads as TGCAGCGTTGATAACCCCCAGGGGGTGAAGGACACTGAAGCTTTCTTT. Protein product: CSVDNPQGVKDTEAFF.

The gene calls are TRBV2 and TRBJ2-5; no clear D gene. The CDR3 loop spans 12 amino acids. Per the germline V gene, CDR1 is SNHLY and CDR2 is FYNNEI. V was trimmed by 5 bases and J by 1 base, leaving 5 bases between them. CDR3 protein: CASSPAQETQYF. CDR3 DNA: TGTGCCAGCAGTCCGGCCCAAGAGACCCAGTACTTC. Looking up the rest from reference TRBV2 and TRBJ2-5 gives the full variable domain: EPEVTQTPSHQVTQMGQEVILRCVPISNHLYFYWYRQILGQKVEFLVSFYNNEISEKSEIFDDQFSVERPDGSNFTLKIRSTKLEDSAMYFCASSPAQETQYFGPGTRLLVL.

This chain links TRBV28 with TRBJ2-5; 15 nucleotides agree with TRBD2. This CDR3 has 15 residues. Germline CDR1 MDHEN, CDR2 SYDVKM. V shed 3 bases and J 4 bases; nucleotides not matched to a gene: 0. As DNA, the CDR3 is TGTGCCAGCAGTTTGGGACTAGCGGGAGGAGAGACCCAGTACTTC. Protein: CASSLGLAGGETQYF.

The rearrangement links TRBV4-1 to TRBJ1-6, with D hard to call. The germline V gene has CDR1 MGHRA and CDR2 YSYEKL. The V and J ends lost 4 bases and 9 bases respectively, with 19 bases between them. The CDR3 covers 16 residues. The CDR3 region is CASSPEPGRVGSPLHF. CDR3 coding DNA: TGCGCCAGCAGCCCAGAGCCCGGCCGAGTCGGTTCACCCCTCCACTTT.

This clone appeared a single time. The chain couples TRBV1 to TRBJ2-1; TRBD1 is taken as the D call from the table, unchecked against the DNA. TRBV1 is a documented pseudogene. The CDR3 runs 15 residues. The CDR3 sequence is CTSSRDSRPYNEQFF. The DNA for the CDR3 is TGCACCAGCAGCCGGGACAGCCGGCCTTACAATGAGCAGTTCTTC.